This T cell receptor beta chain is drawn from a study of blood T cell repertoires in COVID-19. This table comes from immunoSEQ multiplex PCR, and its TCRdb copy is limited to in-frame clones, with some not included. The sample carries roughly 180,000 clones, around 87% recorded once. The CDR3 sequence is 13 residues long. CDR1 is GTSNPN, CDR2 SVGIG, per germline (reference sequence). Trimming took 0 bases from V and 10 from J, leaving 15 bases between them. The V gene is TRBV30, the J gene TRBJ1-1, with D possibly TRBD1 on 5 matching bases. The receptor's source is a woman between 25 and 40 years old who had recovered from COVID-19. Sequencing input: PBMCs or T cells enriched from blood (not recorded which). The CDR3 loop is CAWSVQGRVGAFF. The CDR3 bases are TGTGCCTGGAGTGTACAAGGCAGGGTGGGAGCTTTCTTT. The full variable domain, rest sourced from reference TRBV30 and TRBJ1-1, is SQTIHQWPATLVQPVGSPLSLECTVEGTSNPNLYWYRQAAGRGLQLLFYSVGIGQISSEVPQNLSASRPQDRQFILSSKKLLLSDSGFYLCAWSVQGRVGAFFGQGTRLTVV.